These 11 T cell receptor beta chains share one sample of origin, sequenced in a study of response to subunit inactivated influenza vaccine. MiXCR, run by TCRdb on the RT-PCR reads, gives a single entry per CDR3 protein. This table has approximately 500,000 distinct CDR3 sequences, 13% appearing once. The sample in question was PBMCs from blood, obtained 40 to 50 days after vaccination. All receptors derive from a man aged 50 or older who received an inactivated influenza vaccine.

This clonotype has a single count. This CDR3 reads CASSLRQWAYEQYF. For the CDR3, the DNA is TGCGCCAGCAGCTTACGACAGTGGGCCTACGAGCAGTACTTC. The rearrangement uses TRBV5-1 and TRBJ2-7; the D gene is possibly TRBD1 (5 bases). Trimming pared 2 bases from V and 2 bases from J, leaving 11 bases between. This CDR3 comprises 14 residues. Germline CDR1 is SGHRS and CDR2 is YFSETQ.

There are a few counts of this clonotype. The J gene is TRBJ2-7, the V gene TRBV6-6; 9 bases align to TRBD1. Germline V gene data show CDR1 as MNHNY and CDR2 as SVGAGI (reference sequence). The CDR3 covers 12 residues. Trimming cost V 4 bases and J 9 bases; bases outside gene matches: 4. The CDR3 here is CASSSDRGSQYF. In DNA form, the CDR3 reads TGTGCCAGCAGTTCGGACAGGGGTTCGCAGTACTTC.

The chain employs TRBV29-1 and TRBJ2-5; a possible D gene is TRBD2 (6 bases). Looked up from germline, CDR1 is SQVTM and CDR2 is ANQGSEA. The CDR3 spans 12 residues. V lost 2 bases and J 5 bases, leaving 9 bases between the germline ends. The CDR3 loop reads CSVESSAETQYF. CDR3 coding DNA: TGCAGCGTTGAATCTAGCGCGGAGACCCAGTACTTC.

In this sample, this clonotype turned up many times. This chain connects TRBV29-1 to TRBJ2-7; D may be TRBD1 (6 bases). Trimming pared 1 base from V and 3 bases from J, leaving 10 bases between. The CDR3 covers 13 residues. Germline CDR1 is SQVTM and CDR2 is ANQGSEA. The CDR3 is CSVEVQGHYEQYF. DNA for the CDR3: TGCAGCGTTGAAGTACAGGGCCACTACGAGCAGTACTTC.

The CDR3 is CSATTSRDRGRGEKLFF. The CDR3, as DNA: TGCAGCGCTACCACCAGCCGGGACAGGGGGCGAGGGGAAAAACTGTTTTTT. This rearrangement joins TRBV29-1 to TRBJ1-4; 12 positions agree with TRBD1. The CDR3 runs 17 residues. J gave up 8 bases and V 7 bases, and 17 bases lay outside the gene matches. Germline-derived CDR1 and CDR2 are SQVTM and ANQGSEA.

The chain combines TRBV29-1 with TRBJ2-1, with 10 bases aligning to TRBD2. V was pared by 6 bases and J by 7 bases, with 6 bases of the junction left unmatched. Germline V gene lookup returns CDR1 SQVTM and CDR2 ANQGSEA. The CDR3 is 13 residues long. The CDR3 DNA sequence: TGCAGCGTAAGCGGGAGGGCCCTAAATGAGCAGTTCTTC. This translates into CSVSGRALNEQFF.

This chain's CDR3 is CASSVEGIMGTDTQYF. DNA for the CDR3: TGTGCCAGCAGTGTCGAGGGGATAATGGGCACAGATACGCAGTATTTT. The chain carries TRBV12-3 or TRBV12-4 and TRBJ2-3; D might be TRBD1 or TRBD2, each matching 5 bases. V lost 5 bases and J 1 base, leaving 16 bases between the germline ends. This CDR3 comprises 16 residues.

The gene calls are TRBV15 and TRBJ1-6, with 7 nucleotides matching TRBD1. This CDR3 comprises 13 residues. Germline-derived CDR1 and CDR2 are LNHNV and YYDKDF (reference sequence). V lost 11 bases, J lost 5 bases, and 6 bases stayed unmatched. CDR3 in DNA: TGTGCCGCGGGACAGAATAATAATTCACCCCTCCACTTT. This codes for CAAGQNNNSPLHF.

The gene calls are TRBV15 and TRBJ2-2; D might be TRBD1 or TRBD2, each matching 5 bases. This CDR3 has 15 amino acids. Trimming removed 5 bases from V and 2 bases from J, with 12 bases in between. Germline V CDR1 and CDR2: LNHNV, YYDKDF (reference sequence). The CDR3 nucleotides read TGTGCCACCAGCTCTGGGACCGCCAACACCGGGGAGCTGTTTTTT. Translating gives CATSSGTANTGELFF.

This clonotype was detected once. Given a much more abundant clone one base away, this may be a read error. This chain's CDR3 is CARSLTRGAKNIQYF. The CDR3 coding sequence is TGTGCCAGGAGTTTAACTCGGGGCGCCAAAAACATTCAGTACTTC. The J gene is TRBJ2-4, the V gene TRBV28, with D perhaps TRBD1 or TRBD2 (5 bases each). The germline V gene has CDR1 MDHEN and CDR2 SYDVKM. This CDR3 region has 15 residues.

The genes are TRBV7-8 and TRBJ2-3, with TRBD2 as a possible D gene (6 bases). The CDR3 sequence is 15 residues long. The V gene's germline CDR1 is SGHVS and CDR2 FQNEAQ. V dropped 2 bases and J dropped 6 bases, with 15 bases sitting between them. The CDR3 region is CASSLQLAGSDTQYF. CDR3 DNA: TGTGCCAGCAGCTTACAACTAGCCGGGAGTGATACGCAGTATTTT. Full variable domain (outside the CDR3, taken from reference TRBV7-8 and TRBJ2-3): GAGVSQSPRYKVAKRGQDVALRCDPISGHVSLFWYQQALGQGPEFLTYFQNEAQLDKSGLPSDRFFAERPEGSVSTLKIQRTQQEDSAVYLCASSLQLAGSDTQYFGPGTRLTVL.